What follows are 24 T cell receptor beta chains derived from one specimen sequenced in a study of cytomegalovirus exposure and HLA in healthy donors. 13 Jbeta primers and 60 Vbeta primers were used for the PCR. Produced via immunoSEQ multiplex PCR; TCRdb's table is partial and in-frame only. Here the sample spans 200,000 to 250,000 clones, 82% being singletons. Sequencing used PBMCs. The source is a woman in her 40s in good health and CMV-seronegative.

The chain links TRBV6-5 to TRBJ2-5, with a tentative D call TRBD2 (5 bases). The J call may be incorrect, as the DNA end agrees better with TRBJ2-7. Germline values: CDR1 MNHEY, CDR2 SVGAGI. This CDR3 comprises 13 residues. CDR3 protein: CASRPSGSYEQYF. The CDR3 nucleotides read TGTGCCAGCCGCCCCAGCGGCTCCTACGAGCAGTACTTC.

In nucleotides, the CDR3 is TGTGCTAGCTCCGAGGGGGTACAGACCCAGTACTTC. Translated: CASSEGVQTQYF. The chain links TRBV12-5 to TRBJ2-5, with D tentatively TRBD1 (6 bases). Germline CDR1 LGHNT, CDR2 FRNRAP. Deletions cut 9 bases from V and 6 bases from J, with 14 bases between. The CDR3 is 12 residues long. The whole variable domain, filled in from reference TRBV12-5 and TRBJ2-5, reads DARVTQTPRHKVTEMGQEVTMRCQPILGHNTVFWYRQTMMQGLELLAYFRNRAPLDDSGMPKDRFSAEMPDATLATLKIQPSEPRDSAVYFCASSEGVQTQYFGPGTRLLVL.

This clone appeared a few times. V and J are TRBV11-1 and TRBJ1-1, with TRBD1 matching 9 bases. V lost 3 bases and J lost 8; bases outside the gene matches: 10. Germline CDR1 is SGHAT and CDR2 is FQDESV (reference sequence). CDR3 size: 15 residues. CDR3 bases: TGTGCCAGCAGCTTGGGCGGGACAGGGTCGCCCGAAGCTTTCTTT. Amino acid sequence: CASSLGGTGSPEAFF.

V usage is TRBV30 and J usage is TRBJ1-1; 7 bases match TRBD1. The junction had 11 bases not matched to a gene; V was cut back by 8 bases and J by 11 bases. The CDR3 contains 11 residues. CDR1 GTSNPN and CDR2 SVGIG come from the germline V gene (reference sequence). The CDR3 here is CALNKGASAFF. The CDR3 DNA reads TGTGCCCTTAATAAGGGGGCGAGTGCTTTCTTT.

This clone was recorded once. Written as DNA, the CDR3 is TGTGCCAGCAGGCACCCGGGGGGGCTAGCGGGAACACTTAAGACCCAGTACTTC. Its protein is CASRHPGGLAGTLKTQYF. The chain joins TRBV28 to TRBJ2-5; TRBD2 agrees at 9 bases. The CDR3 consists of 18 residues. The V gene end was trimmed by 6 bases and the J gene end by 6 bases; junction bases not matched to a gene: 20. The germline gives CDR1 MDHEN, CDR2 SYDVKM.

This chain joins TRBV7-9 and TRBJ2-7; D may be TRBD2 (5 bases). Germline V CDR1 and CDR2: SEHNR, FQNEAQ (reference sequence). The CDR3 length is 14 residues. V gave up 1 base and J gave up 2 bases, with 9 bases separating them. CDR3 amino acids: CASSLGLLAYEQYF. The CDR3 nucleotides read TGTGCCAGCAGCTTAGGACTACTAGCCTACGAGCAGTACTTC.

The rearrangement uses TRBV5-1 and TRBJ1-4; D gene ambiguous. This CDR3 is built from 15 residues. Germline CDR1 reads SGHRS; CDR2 reads YFSETQ. Trimming shortened V by 0 bases and J by 8 bases, and 14 bases separated the two germline ends. CDR3 nucleotides: TGCGCCAGCAGCTTGGCCGGTTCGCCAGGAGAAAAACTGTTTTTT. Protein sequence: CASSLAGSPGEKLFF.

The gene calls are TRBV7-8 and TRBJ1-1; TRBD1 might be the D (5 bases). The CDR3 is 14 residues long. CDR1 is SGHVS, CDR2 FQNEAQ, per germline. Trimming left V 2 bases short and J 5 bases short, with 12 bases between. The CDR3 DNA follows: TGTGCCAGCAGCTTACCCGGGGGTAGGACTGAAGCTTTCTTT. This sequence encodes CASSLPGGRTEAFF.

The rearrangement joins TRBV6-5 to TRBJ2-5; 12 bases are shared with TRBD2. CDR3 size: 15 residues. CDR1 and CDR2 (germline): MNHEY, SVGAGI. J was trimmed by 7 bases and V by 4 bases; bases with no gene match: 7. CDR3 in DNA: TGTGCCAGCAGTTTAGGACTAGCGGGACTACCGACCCAGTACTTC. Amino acid sequence: CASSLGLAGLPTQYF.

The chain employs TRBV18 and TRBJ2-7, with 9 nucleotides matching TRBD1. This CDR3 has 15 amino acids. The germline gives CDR1 KGHSH, CDR2 LQKENI. Trimming at V came to 7 bases and at J to 0 bases, leaving 7 bases not matched to a gene. CDR3 nucleotides: TGTGCCAGCTTACCCGGGACAGGGAGCTCCTACGAGCAGTACTTC. Protein: CASLPGTGSSYEQYF. Complete variable domain (other parts from reference TRBV18 and TRBJ2-7): NAGVMQNPRHLVRRRGQEARLRCSPMKGHSHVYWYRQLPEEGLKFMVYLQKENIIDESGMPKERFSAEFPKEGPSILRIQQVVRGDSAAYFCASLPGTGSSYEQYFGPGTRLTVT.

This clone appeared a few times. The V call is TRBV19, the J call TRBJ2-2; D ambiguous. This CDR3 spans 15 amino acids. The V end lost 0 bases, the J end lost 1 base, and 6 bases lay between the germline ends. The germline gives CDR1 LNHDA, CDR2 SQIVND (reference sequence). CDR3 residues: CASSIDTVNTGELFF. Written as DNA, the CDR3 is TGTGCCAGTAGTATAGATACAGTGAACACCGGGGAGCTGTTTTTT. Full variable domain (rest looked up from reference TRBV19 and TRBJ2-2): DGGITQSPKYLFRKEGQNVTLSCEQNLNHDAMYWYRQDPGQGLRLIYYSQIVNDFQKGDIAEGYSVSREKKESFPLTVTSAQKNPTAFYLCASSIDTVNTGELFFGEGSRLTVL.

CDR3 bases: TGTGCCAGCCAGACAGGGGAAGAGACCCAGTACTTC. It encodes CASQTGEETQYF. The chain uses TRBV27 and TRBJ2-5; 8 bases agree with TRBD1. Germline V gives CDR1 MNHEY, CDR2 SMNVEV (reference sequence). The junction had 2 bases not matched to a gene; V was cut back by 8 bases and J by 3 bases. The CDR3 extends over 12 amino acids.

This sequence joins TRBV18 and TRBJ2-5, with 8 bases that match TRBD1. This CDR3 comprises 16 residues. Per germline, CDR1 KGHSH and CDR2 LQKENI. V shed 2 bases, J shed 2 bases, and the junction held 7 bases outside the gene matches. The CDR3 sequence: CASSPNGQGYQETQYF. The CDR3 nucleotides are TGTGCCAGCTCACCAAACGGACAGGGATATCAAGAGACCCAGTACTTC.

The gene calls are TRBV30 and TRBJ2-1; TRBD2 is a possible D gene (6 bases). Trimming left V 4 bases short and J 4 bases short, with 14 bases between. This CDR3 has 14 residues. Germline CDR1 GTSNPN, CDR2 SVGIG (reference sequence). The CDR3 DNA reads TGTGCCTGGAAGGCGGGGACCCAATACAATGAGCAGTTCTTC. Translated, it gives CAWKAGTQYNEQFF.

This clone was seen once. This chain joins TRBV5-1 and TRBJ1-4; 7 bases map to TRBD1. Germline V gene data show CDR1 as SGHRS and CDR2 as YFSETQ. This CDR3 is built from 15 residues. The J segment lost 8 bases and the V segment lost 4 bases, leaving 11 bases of the junction unmatched. The CDR3 DNA sequence: TGCGCCAGCAGCCGGACCGGGACAGTAGGAGAAAAACTGTTTTTT. Amino acid sequence: CASSRTGTVGEKLFF. Full variable domain (missing parts from reference TRBV5-1 and TRBJ1-4): KAGVTQTPRYLIKTRGQQVTLSCSPISGHRSVSWYQQTPGQGLQFLFEYFSETQRNKGNFPGRFSGRQFSNSRSEMNVSTLELGDSALYLCASSRTGTVGEKLFFGSGTQLSVL.

This clone was recorded once. The chain combines TRBV5-8 with TRBJ1-3; 7 bases align to TRBD1. With 5 bases clipped from V and 2 bases from J, the junction kept 4 bases outside the gene matches. The germline V gene encodes CDR1 SGHTS and CDR2 YDEGEE. CDR3 length: 14 residues. The CDR3 DNA reads as TGTGCCAGCAGAAGTACAGGGGCTGGAAACACCATATATTTT. Its translation is CASRSTGAGNTIYF.

This sequence joins TRBV11-2 and TRBJ1-4; D uncertain. The germline gives CDR1 SGHAT, CDR2 FQNNGV. V was clipped by 4 bases and J by 5 bases, with 8 bases between them. The CDR3 extends over 13 amino acids. CDR3 in amino acids: CASSSQLNEKLFF. The DNA of the CDR3 is TGTGCCAGCAGCTCTCAGTTGAATGAAAAACTGTTTTTT.

This chain uses TRBV7-9 with TRBJ1-1; 7 bases align to TRBD1. The V gene end was trimmed by 2 bases and the J gene end by 5 bases; junction bases not matched to a gene: 8. CDR1 is SEHNR and CDR2 is FQNEAQ in the germline V gene (reference sequence). The CDR3 spans 15 residues. The CDR3 spells CASSLMTGWETEAFF. CDR3 DNA sequence: TGTGCCAGCAGCTTAATGACAGGGTGGGAGACTGAAGCTTTCTTT. The variable domain in full, with the rest retrieved from reference TRBV7-9 and TRBJ1-1, is DTGVSQNPRHKITKRGQNVTFRCDPISEHNRLYWYRQTLGQGPEFLTYFQNEAQLEKSRLLSDRFSAERPKGSFSTLEIQRTEQGDSAMYLCASSLMTGWETEAFFGQGTRLTVV.

The CDR3, as DNA: TGTGCCAGCAGTGGAGACAGAAAGATTAACTATGGCTACACCTTC. Translating it yields CASSGDRKINYGYTF. This chain connects TRBV2 to TRBJ1-2; a weak D match, TRBD1 (5 bases). Per the germline V gene, CDR1 is SNHLY and CDR2 is FYNNEI. The CDR3 is made up of 15 amino acids. The V and J ends lost 4 bases and 1 base respectively, with 13 bases between them.

The chain couples TRBV2 to TRBJ2-2; TRBD1 might be the D (6 bases). The CDR3 sequence is 16 residues long. V lost 9 bases and J 3 bases, leaving 20 bases between the germline ends. Germline CDR1 and CDR2: SNHLY and FYNNEI. Here the CDR3 reads CASPKDRLTDTGELFF. For the CDR3, the DNA is TGTGCCAGTCCTAAAGACAGGCTGACGGACACCGGGGAGCTGTTTTTT.

This chain connects TRBV9 to TRBJ2-5, with TRBD1 as a possible D gene (6 bases). Trimming removed 1 base at V and 4 bases at J, with 11 bases between. The CDR3 covers 14 residues. Germline CDR1 reads SGDLS; CDR2 reads YYNGEE. The CDR3, as DNA: TGTGCCAGCAGCGTACCAGGGGCGGGAGAGACCCAGTACTTC. Protein sequence: CASSVPGAGETQYF. The variable domain in full, completed from reference TRBV9 and TRBJ2-5, reads DSGVTQTPKHLITATGQRVTLRCSPRSGDLSVYWYQQSLDQGLQFLIQYYNGEERAKGNILERFSAQQFPDLHSELNLSSLELGDSALYFCASSVPGAGETQYFGPGTRLLVL.

V usage is TRBV18 and J usage is TRBJ1-1; 8 nucleotides match TRBD1. The V gene's germline CDR1 is KGHSH and CDR2 LQKENI. This CDR3 spans 15 amino acids. Losses at the gene ends were 3 bases for V and 4 bases for J; bases not matched to a gene: 7. The CDR3: CASSPTTTGGTEAFF. The DNA for the CDR3 is TGTGCCAGCTCACCGACCACTACAGGGGGCACTGAAGCTTTCTTT.

The rearrangement joins TRBV5-1 to TRBJ1-1; D is perhaps TRBD1 (5 bases). CDR1 and CDR2 (germline): SGHRS, YFSETQ. The CDR3 totals 14 residues. V gave up 6 bases and J gave up 6 bases, with 18 bases separating them. CDR3 DNA: TGCGCCAGCACCTACGGGGGGAGGGGCTCTGAAGCTTTCTTT. Its translation is CASTYGGRGSEAFF.

The chain carries TRBV7-9 and TRBJ2-7, with 8 bases that match TRBD2. From germline, CDR1 is SEHNR and CDR2 FQNEAQ (reference sequence). Trimming cost V 4 bases and J 2 bases; bases outside gene matches: 10. This CDR3 comprises 16 residues. CDR3 in amino acids: CASSSPGGGGTYEQYF. The CDR3 nucleotides are TGTGCCAGCAGCTCCCCGGGGGGCGGGGGGACCTACGAGCAGTACTTC.